A selection of T cell receptor beta chains follows, all from one sample in a study of T-cell reconstitution after alpha-beta-depleted transplantation in children. TCRdb called the PCR reads again in MiXCR, with one record for every CDR3 protein. Of about 610,000 distinct CDR3 sequences listed, roughly 10% are singletons. Sequences were derived from PBMCs from the stem cell graft donor, sampled from the stem cell graft. Receptors originate from a human donor who donated a stem cell graft to a child with acute myeloid leukemia. The CDR3 runs from the conserved cysteine through the conserved F or W. Fields, in order: J gene, V gene, clone size, CDR3 protein. Not all rows give a size; the values are once, few, many and, for expanded clones, a class.

J: TRBJ2-6
V: TRBV11-2
size: few
CDR3: CASSPGPGWASGANVLTF

J: TRBJ1-2
V: TRBV5-6
size: few
CDR3: CASRSDRGHDGYTF

J: TRBJ2-5
V: TRBV29-1
size: many
CDR3: CSVEAGLIETQYF

J: TRBJ1-1
V: TRBV6-5
size: few
CDR3: CASSYGGKGGGTEAFF

J: TRBJ1-2
V: TRBV15
size: many
CDR3: CATSTGAIKHTF

J: TRBJ2-5
V: TRBV5-1
size: NA
CDR3: CASSLNSGRVEETQYF

J: TRBJ1-1
V: TRBV29-1
size: few
CDR3: CSVELRTARVGAFF

J: TRBJ2-7
V: TRBV28
size: few
CDR3: CASSYPGLKAYEQYF

J: TRBJ1-5
V: TRBV6-2/TRBV6-3
size: NA
CDR3: CASSPDGTGANQPQHF

J: TRBJ2-1
V: TRBV29-1
size: many
CDR3: CSVESYGAELYNEQFF

J: TRBJ2-4
V: TRBV18
size: few
CDR3: CASSQRDRGPKNIQYF

J: TRBJ2-4
V: TRBV7-2
size: NA
CDR3: CASSTTERRIQYF

J: TRBJ2-7
V: TRBV7-3
size: few
CDR3: CASSFLGGTGYEQYF

J: TRBJ2-1
V: TRBV18
size: many
CDR3: CASSPKDEQFF

J: TRBJ2-7
V: TRBV19
size: NA
CDR3: CASHDNRAGSYEQYF

J: TRBJ2-7
V: TRBV20-1
size: NA
CDR3: CSARPGTGNYWEQYF

J: TRBJ2-1
V: TRBV6-2/TRBV6-3
size: NA
CDR3: CAGGTSSNEQFF

J: TRBJ2-7
V: TRBV27
size: few
CDR3: CASRRGSLSYEQYF

J: TRBJ1-1
V: TRBV10-3
size: few
CDR3: CAISGGQTKNTEAFF

J: TRBJ2-5
V: TRBV29-1
size: NA
CDR3: CSAGLVSETQYF

J: TRBJ2-1
V: TRBV27
size: NA
CDR3: CASSLVSGPEQFF

J: TRBJ2-7
V: TRBV7-8
size: many
CDR3: CASSLALIGDRTYEQYF

J: TRBJ2-1
V: TRBV27
size: few
CDR3: CASSLRLAGGQGEQFF

J: TRBJ2-3
V: TRBV5-4
size: NA
CDR3: CASSPGASGVNTQYF

J: TRBJ2-1
V: TRBV29-1
size: NA
CDR3: CSVVSGSGNEQFF

J: TRBJ2-1
V: TRBV14
size: many
CDR3: CASVASELQDEQFF

J: TRBJ1-1
V: TRBV30
size: many
CDR3: CAWSPTGTGNTEAFF

J: TRBJ1-4
V: TRBV7-9
size: few
CDR3: CASSLGQGASEKLFF

J: TRBJ2-5
V: TRBV20-1
size: few
CDR3: CSAPPAAQETQYF

J: TRBJ2-1
V: TRBV11-2
size: few
CDR3: CASSSPRFLAEYYNEQFF

J: TRBJ2-6
V: TRBV5-1
size: few
CDR3: CASSSGQGASGANVLTF

J: TRBJ2-7
V: TRBV7-6
size: many
CDR3: CASSLALKTYEQYF

J: TRBJ2-7
V: TRBV2
size: many
CDR3: CASRATPSHYEQYF

J: TRBJ1-3
V: TRBV6-5
size: NA
CDR3: CASSYSGGFGSGNTIYF

J: TRBJ2-2
V: TRBV20-1
size: NA
CDR3: CSALFDRGTGELFF

J: TRBJ2-5
V: TRBV5-1
size: few
CDR3: CASSLGQPGETQYF